The 20 T cell receptor beta chains in this list originate from one sample, sequenced in a study of shared clonotypes between healthy human individuals. TCRdb's copy holds only in-frame clones and misses some; the assay was immunoSEQ multiplex PCR. The sample holds about 510,000 clones; about 80% are singletons and the top ten take around 13%. The sequencing sample was made of PBMCs. All receptors come from a woman in her thirties or forties in good health. Some clones in this sample may be carry-over from other donors' samples.

The chain carries TRBV9 and TRBJ2-2; D ambiguous. Germline V lookup: CDR1 SGDLS, CDR2 YYNGEE. CDR3 length: 13 residues. Trimming took off 2 bases at V and 1 base at J, with 3 bases between the two ends. This CDR3 reads CASSVRNTGELFF. The CDR3, as DNA: TGTGCCAGCAGCGTCAGGAACACCGGGGAGCTGTTTTTT.

In the case of this clone: Other DNA sequences within the sample encode an identical CDR3. The genes are TRBV5-4 and TRBJ2-1; TRBD2 agrees at 13 bases. The CDR3 length is 15 residues. Germline trimming cut 4 bases from V and 4 bases from J; bases unmatched to any gene: 2. Germline CDR1 SGHNT, CDR2 YYREEE (reference sequence). CDR3 region: CASSPGLAGYNEQFF. The CDR3 bases are TGTGCCAGCAGCCCGGGACTAGCGGGGTACAATGAGCAGTTCTTC.

CDR3 nucleotides: TGTGCCATCAGTGGAGGGGCCGCGAGGGGCACAGATACGCAGTATTTT. This encodes CAISGGAARGTDTQYF. The chain carries TRBV10-3 and TRBJ2-3; either TRBD1 or TRBD2 may supply D (5 bases each). This CDR3 has 16 residues. Trimming cost V 4 bases and J 1 base, with 15 bases left between them. Germline-derived CDR1 and CDR2 are ENHRY and SYGVKD.

V is TRBV7-2 and J is TRBJ2-5; TRBD1 might be the D (6 bases). Per germline, CDR1 SGHTA and CDR2 FQGNSA. The CDR3 covers 14 residues. The V end was cut by 5 bases, the J end by 6 bases, with 16 bases between. The DNA for the CDR3 is TGTGCCAGCAGCCTCACAGGGCTGGGAAAGACCCAGTACTTC. The encoded protein is CASSLTGLGKTQYF.

This chain links TRBV27 with TRBJ2-1, with 14 bases aligning to TRBD2. The CDR3 totals 15 residues. Germline V CDR1 and CDR2: MNHEY, SMNVEV (reference sequence). V was clipped by 5 bases and J by 7 bases; unmatched bases: 4. The CDR3 loop is CASSHGTSGRNEQFF. The CDR3 nucleotides are TGTGCCAGCAGTCACGGGACTAGCGGGAGAAATGAGCAGTTCTTC.

The chain combines TRBV4-1 with TRBJ2-5; D is unclear. Germline CDR1 reads MGHRA; CDR2 reads YSYEKL. This CDR3 spans 16 amino acids. The V end was cut by 1 base, the J end by 7 bases, with 19 bases between. The CDR3 DNA reads TGCGCCAGCAGCCAAGGAGAATATTGGCAGAGAGGGACCCAGTACTTC. It translates to CASSQGEYWQRGTQYF.

The chain combines TRBV19 with TRBJ2-7; D is unclear. V lost 6 bases and J lost 2, with 14 bases in between. This CDR3 has 14 residues. CDR1 is LNHDA and CDR2 is SQIVND in the germline V gene (reference sequence). Written as DNA, the CDR3 is TGTGCCAGTAGGAATGGACGGTTGCCCTACGAGCAGTACTTC. Its translation: CASRNGRLPYEQYF. Drawing the rest from reference TRBV19 and TRBJ2-7, the complete variable domain is DGGITQSPKYLFRKEGQNVTLSCEQNLNHDAMYWYRQDPGQGLRLIYYSQIVNDFQKGDIAEGYSVSREKKESFPLTVTSAQKNPTAFYLCASRNGRLPYEQYFGPGTRLTVT.

The rearrangement links TRBV28 to TRBJ2-7; 9 positions agree with TRBD2. J was trimmed by 2 bases and V by 4 bases; bases with no gene match: 9. The CDR3 sequence is 16 residues long. From germline, CDR1 is MDHEN and CDR2 SYDVKM. The CDR3 region has the DNA TGTGCCAGCAGTTCCCCGGCGGGAGGGAATCCCTACGAGCAGTACTTC. It specifies CASSSPAGGNPYEQYF.

The chain combines TRBV30 with TRBJ1-2; TRBD1 might be the D (5 bases). The CDR3 is 14 amino acids. Trimming removed 1 base at V and 3 bases at J, with 12 bases between. Germline V CDR1 and CDR2: GTSNPN, SVGIG (reference sequence). The CDR3 DNA follows: TGTGCCTGGAGTGAGGCAGGGCCAGACTATGGCTACACCTTC. Protein product: CAWSEAGPDYGYTF.

This clone was detected only once. This chain joins TRBV6-5 and TRBJ2-5; possibly TRBD2 for D (5 bases). V lost 7 bases, J lost 4 bases, and 10 bases lay in between. Germline V gene data show CDR1 as MNHEY and CDR2 as SVGAGI. This CDR3 has 12 residues. CDR3 protein: CASTGDLETQYF. The CDR3 nucleotides read TGTGCCAGCACCGGGGATCTAGAGACCCAGTACTTC.

This chain connects TRBV7-8 to TRBJ2-5; 7 nucleotides agree with TRBD1. V trimming: 0 bases; J trimming: 5 bases; junction bases outside the gene matches: 6. Germline V gives CDR1 SGHVS, CDR2 FQNEAQ. The CDR3 has 15 amino acids. Written as DNA, the CDR3 is TGTGCCAGCAGCTTAGCGACAGGGATAGGTGAGACCCAGTACTTC. Its translation is CASSLATGIGETQYF.

The V gene is TRBV29-1, the J gene TRBJ2-1, with 8 bases aligning to TRBD2. The length of the CDR3 is 14 residues. Germline CDR1 is SQVTM and CDR2 is ANQGSEA. Trimming took 6 bases from V and 2 from J; bases not matched to a gene: 6. The CDR3: CSVRPTSAYNEQFF. The CDR3 region has the DNA TGCAGCGTAAGACCGACTAGCGCCTACAATGAGCAGTTCTTC.

The genes are TRBV7-6 and TRBJ2-7; a weak D match, TRBD2 (6 bases). Germline V gene lookup returns CDR1 SGHVS and CDR2 FNYEAQ. CDR3 length: 16 residues. V dropped 3 bases and J dropped 3 bases, with 18 bases sitting between them. The CDR3 sequence: CASSLDASAGDYEQYF. The CDR3 coding sequence is TGTGCCAGCAGCTTGGACGCGTCAGCGGGTGACTACGAGCAGTACTTC. Together with reference TRBV7-6 and TRBJ2-7, the CDR3 gives the full variable domain: GAGVSQSPRYKVTKRGQDVALRCDPISGHVSLYWYRQALGQGPEFLTYFNYEAQQDKSGLPNDRFSAERPEGSISTLTIQRTEQRDSAMYRCASSLDASAGDYEQYFGPGTRLTVT.

This rearrangement joins TRBV5-5 to TRBJ2-5, with D unclear. Per the germline V gene, CDR1 is SGHKS and CDR2 is YYEKEE (reference sequence). The CDR3 extends over 15 amino acids. Between the trimmed V and J ends, which lost 0 bases and 0 bases, there was a span of 9 bases. The CDR3 DNA reads as TGTGCCAGCAGCTTGGACGGAAAGTACCAAGAGACCCAGTACTTC. Translated: CASSLDGKYQETQYF.

The rearrangement uses TRBV4-2 and TRBJ1-3, with D tentatively TRBD1 (5 bases). V lost 1 base and J lost 0, with 13 bases in between. The V gene's germline CDR1 is LGHNA and CDR2 YNFKEQ. This CDR3 has 17 residues. The CDR3 nucleotides are TGTGCCAGCAGCCAAGTAGGGAGAGGGACCTCTGGAAACACCATATATTTT. It yields the protein CASSQVGRGTSGNTIYF.

V usage is TRBV29-1 and J usage is TRBJ2-3; D is possibly TRBD2 (5 bases). The length of the CDR3 is 17 residues. The V end was cut by 6 bases, the J end by 0 bases, with 22 bases between. Germline CDR1 SQVTM, CDR2 ANQGSEA. The CDR3 DNA sequence: TGCAGCGTCGGGCTGGGGTCCGCGCGGACTAGCACAGATACGCAGTATTTT. Translated: CSVGLGSARTSTDTQYF.

The CDR3 region is CSAGTSGRVFF. In DNA, the CDR3 is TGCAGTGCTGGGACTAGCGGGAGAGTGTTCTTC. This chain joins TRBV20-1 and TRBJ2-1; TRBD2 matches 14 bases. The CDR3 has 11 amino acids. Germline CDR1 is DFQATT and CDR2 is SNEGSKA (reference sequence). After removal of 5 bases from V and 15 bases from J, the junction contained 3 bases not matched to a gene.

This clone is a singleton in its sample. With only one base between it and a far larger clone, this is likely a read error. V gene TRBV27 combines with J gene TRBJ1-2; 7 bases line up with TRBD1. This CDR3 region has 13 residues. The germline gives CDR1 MNHEY, CDR2 SMNVEV (reference sequence). V trimming: 6 bases; J trimming: 4 bases; junction bases outside the gene matches: 5. In DNA form, the CDR3 reads TGTGCCAGCAGCCCGACAGGGATCTATGGCTACACCTTC. Its translation is CASSPTGIYGYTF.

The J gene is TRBJ1-2, the V gene TRBV7-9, with D tentatively TRBD1 (6 bases). With 9 bases removed from V and 1 base from J, the gap between germline ends came to 15 bases. The CDR3 contains 14 residues. The germline V gene encodes CDR1 SEHNR and CDR2 FQNEAQ (reference sequence). The CDR3 region is CASEKGEDNYGYTF. The DNA for the CDR3 is TGTGCCAGTGAAAAGGGGGAGGATAACTATGGCTACACCTTC.

In this sample, this clone turned up once. This sequence joins TRBV30 and TRBJ2-1; D gene unclear. Trimming cost V 0 bases and J 8 bases, with 8 bases left between them. The CDR3 contains 12 residues. Looked up from germline, CDR1 is GTSNPN and CDR2 is SVGIG (reference sequence). This CDR3 reads CAWSVVWDEQFF. Here the CDR3 DNA reads TGTGCCTGGAGTGTGGTGTGGGATGAGCAGTTCTTC.